Following are 27 T cell receptor beta chains from one sample sequenced in a study of shared clonotypes between healthy human individuals. Sequencing was performed with immunoSEQ multiplex PCR; in TCRdb, only in-frame clones are kept and a portion is missing. The data contain a few million clones, approximately 90% of them singletons. The sample comprised naive CD4+ T cells sorted from blood. Subset indicated: CD45RA+ positively selected. These receptor sequences come from a man between 18 and 29 years old in good health.

The J gene is TRBJ1-1, the V gene TRBV6-5; no clear D. Germline V gives CDR1 MNHEY, CDR2 SVGAGI. With 0 bases removed from V and 1 base from J, the gap between germline ends came to 9 bases. CDR3 length equals 15 residues. CDR3: CASSYSAQPNTEAFF. The CDR3 bases are TGTGCCAGCAGTTACTCGGCACAGCCGAACACTGAAGCTTTCTTT.

This clone was found once. J is TRBJ1-5 and V is TRBV19, with D tentatively TRBD1 (5 bases). Germline V gene sequence: CDR1 LNHDA, CDR2 SQIVND (reference sequence). There are 16 residues in the CDR3. Trimming shortened V by 6 bases and J by 4 bases, and 19 bases separated the two germline ends. CDR3 in amino acids: CASRSFGQGGNQPQHF. The CDR3, as DNA: TGTGCCAGTAGGTCTTTTGGGCAGGGAGGGAATCAGCCCCAGCATTTT.

The genes are TRBV6-6 and TRBJ1-2; 9 nucleotides line up with TRBD1. Trimming took 0 bases from V and 5 from J; bases not matched to a gene: 4. The CDR3 runs 15 residues. Looked up from germline, CDR1 is MNHNY and CDR2 is SVGAGI (reference sequence). The CDR3 spells CASSYSQGQGYGYTF. CDR3 coding DNA: TGTGCCAGCAGTTACTCCCAGGGACAGGGTTATGGCTACACCTTC.

This clone was picked up one time. The chain recombines TRBV11-2 with TRBJ2-1, with D tentatively TRBD1 (5 bases). This CDR3 is built from 12 residues. Trimming stripped 6 bases from V and 6 bases from J, with 9 bases between. Per germline, CDR1 SGHAT and CDR2 FQNNGV. The CDR3 region is CASRDSPNEQFF. DNA for the CDR3: TGTGCCAGCAGAGACAGCCCCAATGAGCAGTTCTTC. Looking up the rest from reference TRBV11-2 and TRBJ2-1 gives the full variable domain: EAGVAQSPRYKIIEKRQSVAFWCNPISGHATLYWYQQILGQGPKLLIQFQNNGVVDDSQLPKDRFSAERLKGVDSTLKIQPAKLEDSAVYLCASRDSPNEQFFGPGTRLTVL.

This clone came up once. J is TRBJ2-3 and V is TRBV5-4, with 7 nucleotides matching TRBD1. The CDR3 sequence is 17 residues long. Per germline, CDR1 SGHNT and CDR2 YYREEE (reference sequence). The V segment lost 0 bases and the J segment 2 bases; nucleotides outside the gene matches: 9. In DNA form, the CDR3 reads TGTGCCAGCAGCTTGGGGGGGTGGGACAGCACCACAGATACGCAGTATTTT. It translates to CASSLGGWDSTTDTQYF.

The chain employs TRBV6-8 and TRBJ2-7; D may be TRBD1 (6 bases). The CDR3 spans 16 residues. The germline gives CDR1 MNHGY, CDR2 SAAAGT. Trimming took off 6 bases at V and 6 bases at J, with 24 bases between the two ends. In DNA, the CDR3 is TGTGCCAGCAGACGACCCAAGTATTATACAGGGATCGAGCAGTACTTC. It yields the protein CASRRPKYYTGIEQYF.

V is TRBV5-1 and J is TRBJ2-6, with D tentatively TRBD1 (6 bases). From germline, CDR1 is SGHRS and CDR2 YFSETQ. The CDR3 has 19 residues. V was pared by 2 bases and J by 1 base, with 19 bases between. The DNA of the CDR3 is TGCGCCAGCAGCTTAGGGGAGACAGGTCGGGGATCTGGGGCCAACGTCCTGACTTTC. As protein: CASSLGETGRGSGANVLTF.

J is TRBJ1-4 and V is TRBV28; 7 bases are shared with TRBD1. Germline V gene sequence: CDR1 MDHEN, CDR2 SYDVKM. CDR3 length equals 15 residues. The V gene end was trimmed by 6 bases and the J gene end by 10 bases; junction bases not matched to a gene: 14. This chain's CDR3 is CASSLTGQGDGKLFF. The CDR3 DNA is TGTGCCAGCAGCCTGACGGGCCAGGGGGATGGAAAACTGTTTTTT.

The genes are TRBV1 and TRBJ2-1; the table's D call of TRBD2 was not tested on the DNA. TRBV1 is tagged as a pseudogene. CDR3 length equals 13 residues. This chain's CDR3 is CTSSQGGGGYWFF. The CDR3 nucleotides are TGCACCAGCAGCCAAGGAGGGGGGGGCTACTGGTTCTTC.

The chain is built from TRBV4-1 and TRBJ2-3; D unresolved. Trimming left V 3 bases short and J 2 bases short, with 12 bases between. CDR1 is MGHRA, CDR2 YSYEKL, per germline. This CDR3 is built from 15 residues. CDR3 protein: CASSQGWTVTDTQYF. Written as DNA, the CDR3 is TGCGCCAGCAGCCAGGGTTGGACGGTCACAGATACGCAGTATTTT.

This clone was observed a single time. This sequence joins TRBV6-5 and TRBJ2-5, with D perhaps matching TRBD2 (5 bases). V lost 2 bases to trimming and J lost 7 bases, with 14 bases between them. Germline V CDR1 and CDR2: MNHEY, SVGAGI. The CDR3 is 14 amino acids. CDR3 bases: TGTGCCAGCAGTTACCTGTCGGGGAACGGGACCCAGTACTTC. The encoded protein is CASSYLSGNGTQYF.

The CDR3 protein is CASSPGTAIETQYF. The CDR3 DNA follows: TGTGCCAGCAGCCCCGGGACAGCGATTGAGACCCAGTACTTC. The gene calls are TRBV13 and TRBJ2-5; TRBD1 matches at 7 bases. V gave up 5 bases and J gave up 5 bases; unmatched junction bases: 8. Germline V gene lookup returns CDR1 PRHDT and CDR2 FYEKMQ (reference sequence). The CDR3 is 14 amino acids.

The V and J genes are TRBV2 and TRBJ2-7, with TRBD1 matching 10 bases. This CDR3 has 17 amino acids. V shed 5 bases, J shed 5 bases, and the junction held 15 bases outside the gene matches. Germline V gene data show CDR1 as SNHLY and CDR2 as FYNNEI. The CDR3 here is CASSITWRLGTGDEQYF. The CDR3 DNA is TGTGCCAGCAGTATCACTTGGCGGCTCGGGACAGGGGACGAGCAGTACTTC.

The chain links TRBV29-1 to TRBJ2-4; a possible D gene is TRBD1 (6 bases). The CDR3 is 14 amino acids. Deletions cut 8 bases from V and 8 bases from J, with 22 bases between. Germline CDR1 SQVTM, CDR2 ANQGSEA. CDR3 DNA: TGCAGCACGCGATTACAGGGAATATCTGACATTCAGTACTTC. Its protein product is CSTRLQGISDIQYF.

Concerning this clone: Other nucleotide sequences in the sample specify the same CDR3. The rearrangement links TRBV6-5 to TRBJ2-7; 7 bases map to TRBD1. Germline-derived CDR1 and CDR2 are MNHEY and SVGAGI. This CDR3 contains 14 residues. Trimming removed 0 bases from V and 2 bases from J; junction bases left unmatched: 1. The CDR3 DNA sequence: TGTGCCAGCAGTTACTCGACAGGGACCTACGAGCAGTACTTC. It is translated as CASSYSTGTYEQYF.

Concerning this clone: A read error may produce the germline difference seen at one junction end. Additional DNA sequences in this sample encode the identical CDR3. The chain carries TRBV10-3 and TRBJ2-7; D is unresolved. Germline V gives CDR1 ENHRY, CDR2 SYGVKD. The CDR3 runs 12 residues. CDR3 region: CAISESNYEQYF. The CDR3 nucleotides read TGTGCCATTAGTGAGTCGAACTACGAGCAGTACTTC.

V usage is TRBV18 and J usage is TRBJ1-2; D gene uncertain. Trimming took off 0 bases at V and 8 bases at J, with 13 bases between the two ends. The CDR3 sequence is 14 residues long. Germline CDR1 and CDR2: KGHSH and LQKENI. The CDR3 protein is CASSPPETRGGYTF. The CDR3 region has the DNA TGTGCCAGCTCACCACCTGAGACCCGAGGGGGCTACACCTTC.

This clone was picked up a small number of times. The chain is built from TRBV30 and TRBJ1-1; D is unclear. The CDR3 totals 13 residues. The V end lost 5 bases, the J end lost 3 bases, and 13 bases lay between the germline ends. Germline V CDR1 and CDR2: GTSNPN, SVGIG (reference sequence). CDR3 nucleotide sequence: TGTGCCTGGCAATCTTTTATGGACACTGAAGCTTTCTTT. Its translation: CAWQSFMDTEAFF. Based on the CDR3 plus reference TRBV30 and TRBJ1-1, the full variable domain is SQTIHQWPATLVQPVGSPLSLECTVEGTSNPNLYWYRQAAGRGLQLLFYSVGIGQISSEVPQNLSASRPQDRQFILSSKKLLLSDSGFYLCAWQSFMDTEAFFGQGTRLTVV.

V is TRBV18 and J is TRBJ2-5; D might be TRBD1 (6 bases). CDR1 is KGHSH, CDR2 LQKENI, per germline. This CDR3 has 17 amino acids. Trimming pared 2 bases from V and 5 bases from J, leaving 21 bases between. CDR3 DNA: TGTGCCAGCTCACCAGGGCAGGGGACCAATTCCGGGGAGACCCAGTACTTC. It is translated as CASSPGQGTNSGETQYF.

As concerns this clone: In the same sample, other DNA sequences code for this CDR3. V is TRBV5-6 and J is TRBJ1-3; D gene uncertain. Deletions cut 2 bases from V and 0 bases from J, with 9 bases between. The germline gives CDR1 SGHDT, CDR2 YYEEEE. This CDR3 contains 15 residues. This chain's CDR3 is CASSLGAYSGNTIYF. Here the CDR3 DNA reads TGTGCCAGCAGCTTAGGCGCTTACTCTGGAAACACCATATATTTT.

The table lists this clone with a count of one. V gene TRBV27 combines with J gene TRBJ2-1; D tentatively reads TRBD1 or TRBD2 (6 bases each). The CDR3 consists of 15 residues. Germline CDR1 MNHEY, CDR2 SMNVEV (reference sequence). V lost 2 bases and J 5 bases, leaving 13 bases between the germline ends. CDR3 sequence reads: CASSLEGGGHNEQFF. CDR3 bases: TGTGCCAGCAGTTTAGAGGGGGGCGGTCACAATGAGCAGTTCTTC.

The chain has TRBV7-6 and TRBJ2-2, with 9 bases identical to TRBD1. The CDR3 covers 16 residues. The junction had 6 bases not matched to a gene; V was cut back by 5 bases and J by 2 bases. CDR1 and CDR2 (germline): SGHVS, FNYEAQ. CDR3 in DNA: TGTGCCAGCAGCCCCCGACAGGGGGTAAACACCGGGGAGCTGTTTTTT. It encodes CASSPRQGVNTGELFF. Variable domain in full (rest from reference TRBV7-6 and TRBJ2-2): GAGVSQSPRYKVTKRGQDVALRCDPISGHVSLYWYRQALGQGPEFLTYFNYEAQQDKSGLPNDRFSAERPEGSISTLTIQRTEQRDSAMYRCASSPRQGVNTGELFFGEGSRLTVL.

The rearrangement links TRBV30 to TRBJ2-7; 7 nucleotides align to TRBD2. Germline lookup yields CDR1 GTSNPN and CDR2 SVGIG (reference sequence). The CDR3 runs to 15 residues. After removal of 1 base from V and 2 bases from J, the junction contained 8 bases not matched to a gene. The CDR3, as DNA: TGTGCCTGGAGTGGGGGCGGGGGTACCACCTACGAGCAGTACTTC. Amino acids: CAWSGGGGTTYEQYF.

V gene TRBV30 combines with J gene TRBJ2-1, with no clear D. Trimming cost V 3 bases and J 5 bases, with 14 bases left between them. The germline CDR1 and CDR2 sequences are GTSNPN and SVGIG (reference sequence). The CDR3 is 14 amino acids. The CDR3 DNA reads TGTGCCTGGAGCCCTATGGTGGGGAACAATGAGCAGTTCTTC. Its protein product is CAWSPMVGNNEQFF.

A single count supports this clone. Other DNA sequences from this sample encode an identical CDR3 as well. The chain uses TRBV7-9 and TRBJ2-3; no definite D call. Trimming shortened V by 1 base and J by 0 bases, and 5 bases separated the two germline ends. CDR3 size: 14 residues. Germline V lookup: CDR1 SEHNR, CDR2 FQNEAQ (reference sequence). For the CDR3, the DNA is TGTGCCAGCAGCTTAGAGGCTAGCACAGATACGCAGTATTTT. This sequence encodes CASSLEASTDTQYF.

This chain links TRBV29-1 with TRBJ1-4; the D is unclear. The CDR3 has 13 amino acids. Germline V gene data show CDR1 as SQVTM and CDR2 as ANQGSEA. The ends were cut back, 3 bases at V and 6 bases at J, with 11 bases in the middle. The DNA for the CDR3 is TGCAGCGTTGATGTTGGGTGGGATGAAAAACTGTTTTTT. Protein product: CSVDVGWDEKLFF. The full variable domain, completed using reference TRBV29-1 and TRBJ1-4, is SAVISQKPSRDICQRGTSLTIQCQVDSQVTMMFWYRQQPGQSLTLIATANQGSEATYESGFVIDKFPISRPNLTFSTLTVSNMSPEDSSIYLCSVDVGWDEKLFFGSGTQLSVL.

The chain carries TRBV11-2 and TRBJ2-7; D is tentatively TRBD1 or TRBD2 (5 bases each). V was clipped by 3 bases and J by 3 bases, with 18 bases between them. Germline CDR1 is SGHAT and CDR2 is FQNNGV. The CDR3 runs to 16 residues. The CDR3 DNA sequence: TGTGCCAGCAGCTTTACGGGGTCCAGGGAAGGCTACGAGCAGTACTTC. Protein product: CASSFTGSREGYEQYF.